This TCR beta chain was captured by sequencing in a study of T cell changes during pregnancy in multiple sclerosis. V dropped 3 bases and J dropped 0 bases, with 15 bases sitting between them. Germline loops: CDR1 MDHEN, CDR2 SYDVKM. The CDR3 sequence is 16 residues long. Data came from immunoSEQ multiplex PCR; TCRdb stores just in-frame clones and leaves some out. The sample has 55,000 to 70,000 clones; roughly 93% are singletons. V usage is TRBV28 and J usage is TRBJ2-7; possible D gene TRBD1, 6 bases. Sequenced here: peripheral blood, sampled after pregnancy. This receptor was identified in a female donor with multiple sclerosis, enrolled in a pregnancy study. The CDR3 sequence is CASSFSPGTPSYEQYF. CDR3 bases: TGTGCCAGCAGTTTTTCCCCCGGGACACCCTCCTACGAGCAGTACTTC. Full variable domain (remainder filled in from reference TRBV28 and TRBJ2-7): DVKVTQSSRYLVKRTGEKVFLECVQDMDHENMFWYRQDPGLGLRLIYFSYDVKMKEKGDIPEGYSVSREKKERFSLILESASTNQTSMYLCASSFSPGTPSYEQYFGPGTRLTVT.